The text below deals with one TCR beta chain. Original handling: Amplified reference gene primers provided the basis for estimating nucleated cell counts. The data were produced by immunoSEQ multiplex PCR, yet TCRdb's version contains in-frame clones alone and is incomplete. Clone size and V and J calls were adopted from that table, with D and trimming inferred from the DNA. The table has some 260,000 clones, approximately 82% seen once. This record belongs to a study of blood T cell repertoires in COVID-19. Study-level information: The United States, Italy and Spain supplied acute and convalescent COVID-19 samples. T cells, B-cell-depleted T cells, or PBMCs supplied cDNA or gDNA.

Germline V gene data show CDR1 as LGHDT and CDR2 as YNNKEL (reference sequence). This CDR3 contains 16 residues. V dropped 2 bases and J dropped 6; count of bases not matched to a gene: 7. The sample was peripheral blood. This rearrangement joins TRBV3-1 (or the pseudogene TRBV3-2) to TRBJ1-6; TRBD1 agrees at 7 bases. The receptor was isolated from a woman of 80 years or more with active or convalescent COVID-19. In nucleotides, the CDR3 is TGTGCCAGCAGCCAAACCGGGACAGCTATTAATTCACCCCTCCACTTT. Its protein is CASSQTGTAINSPLHF.